The entry below describes one T cell receptor (beta chain). The assay was immunoSEQ multiplex PCR, and TCRdb's table has in-frame clones only and misses some. The table records about 430,000 clones, 70% to 90% of them present only once. This record comes from a study of blood T cell repertoires in COVID-19. Study-wide background: Acute and convalescent COVID-19 samples came from the United States, Italy and Spain.

Clinical history reported by participants formed the basis on which cohorts were assigned. Individuals in the exposed group had encountered a COVID-19 case within 2 weeks preceding study entry. The CDR3 runs 13 residues. CDR1 SQVTM and CDR2 ANQGSEA come from the germline V gene. The V and J ends lost 4 bases and 7 bases respectively, with 14 bases between them. The sequence was collected from a woman younger than 30 who had been exposed to COVID-19. The specimen sequenced was PBMCs or T cells enriched from blood (not recorded which). The rearrangement joins TRBV29-1 to TRBJ2-1; possibly TRBD1 for D (6 bases). CDR3 region: CSVGAGVSNEQFF. The CDR3 nucleotides are TGCAGCGTTGGCGCAGGGGTTTCTAATGAGCAGTTCTTC.